Listed below are T cell receptor beta chains from one sample, sequenced in a study of T cell clones after liver transplantation. Sequenced by immunoSEQ multiplex PCR; TCRdb stores in-frame clones only, minus some. The sample contains some 80,000 clones, under 90% of which appear only once. Sequences were derived from CD4+ T cells from blood, sampled 48 months after liver transplant. The receptors shown here come from a human patient who received a liver transplant. Some T cells may be supplied by the graft donor. Each CDR3 is given with its conserved first and last residue. The order of the fields is J gene, clone size, D gene, V gene, CDR3 protein, CDR3 DNA. The D gene is left open where the match is weak. Only part of the rows carry a size: once, few, many, or a class if the clone is expanded.

j_call: TRBJ1-1; clone_size: NA; d_call: NA; v_call: TRBV10-3; cdr3_aa: CAIRSTDREAFF; cdr3_nt: TGTGCCATCCGTTCCACAGATCGTGAAGCTTTCTTT
j_call: TRBJ1-5; clone_size: NA; d_call: NA; v_call: TRBV6-1; cdr3_aa: CASSQYPDGQPQHF; cdr3_nt: TGTGCCAGCTCCCAGTACCCAGACGGTCAGCCCCAGCATTTT
j_call: TRBJ2-1; clone_size: NA; d_call: TRBD2; v_call: TRBV5-1; cdr3_aa: CASSFGTSGYNEQFF; cdr3_nt: TGCGCCAGCAGCTTCGGGACTAGCGGCTACAATGAGCAGTTCTTC
j_call: TRBJ1-2; clone_size: NA; d_call: TRBD1; v_call: TRBV5-6; cdr3_aa: CASSPGTGGSGDYGYTF; cdr3_nt: TGTGCCAGCAGCCCAGGGACAGGGGGCTCGGGAGACTATGGCTACACCTTC
j_call: TRBJ1-3; clone_size: NA; d_call: NA; v_call: TRBV30; cdr3_aa: CAWTGDYSGNTIYF; cdr3_nt: TGTGCCTGGACAGGGGACTACTCTGGAAACACCATATATTTT
j_call: TRBJ2-3; clone_size: NA; d_call: TRBD2; v_call: TRBV6-4; cdr3_aa: CASSVNSGSRNTQYF; cdr3_nt: TGTGCCAGCAGTGTCAATAGCGGGAGTAGGAATACGCAGTATTTT
j_call: TRBJ1-1; clone_size: NA; d_call: NA; v_call: TRBV7-9; cdr3_aa: CASDQQGHTEAFF; cdr3_nt: TGTGCCAGCGATCAACAGGGCCACACTGAAGCTTTCTTT
j_call: TRBJ2-2; clone_size: many; d_call: NA; v_call: TRBV7-2; cdr3_aa: CASSFMANTGELFF; cdr3_nt: TGTGCCAGCAGCTTCATGGCAAACACCGGGGAGCTGTTTTTT
j_call: TRBJ2-2; clone_size: few; d_call: NA; v_call: TRBV15; cdr3_aa: CATSRAPPGLGGTGELFF; cdr3_nt: TGTGCCACCAGCAGAGCTCCTCCTGGGCTAGGCGGTACCGGGGAGCTGTTTTTT
j_call: TRBJ2-3; clone_size: NA; d_call: NA; v_call: TRBV7-9; cdr3_aa: CASSWGTDTQYF; cdr3_nt: TGTGCCAGCAGTTGGGGAACAGATACGCAGTATTTT
j_call: TRBJ2-3; clone_size: NA; d_call: TRBD2; v_call: TRBV18; cdr3_aa: CASSPLAGGSDTQYF; cdr3_nt: TGTGCCAGCTCACCACTAGCGGGAGGGTCAGATACGCAGTATTTT
j_call: TRBJ2-3; clone_size: NA; d_call: TRBD2; v_call: TRBV2; cdr3_aa: CASSVAGTRDTDTQYF; cdr3_nt: TGTGCCAGCAGTGTCGCCGGGACTAGAGACACAGATACGCAGTATTTT
j_call: TRBJ2-7; clone_size: NA; d_call: TRBD1; v_call: TRBV5-1; cdr3_aa: CASSPFGGDRDEQYF; cdr3_nt: TGCGCCAGCAGCCCTTTCGGAGGAGACAGGGACGAGCAGTACTTC
j_call: TRBJ2-7; clone_size: NA; d_call: NA; v_call: TRBV21-1; cdr3_aa: CASSKVEYEQYF; cdr3_nt: TGTGCCAGCAGCAAAGTTGAGTACGAGCAGTACTTC
j_call: TRBJ2-1; clone_size: NA; d_call: TRBD2; v_call: TRBV18; cdr3_aa: CASSPVGTTGNEQFF; cdr3_nt: TGTGCCAGCTCACCCGTGGGGACTACTGGTAATGAGCAGTTCTTC
j_call: TRBJ2-7; clone_size: NA; d_call: TRBD1; v_call: TRBV5-1; cdr3_aa: CASSPTGTGFLREQYF; cdr3_nt: TGCGCCAGCAGCCCTACCGGGACAGGGTTTTTGAGGGAGCAGTACTTC
j_call: TRBJ1-1; clone_size: NA; d_call: TRBD1; v_call: TRBV4-1; cdr3_aa: CASSQPQGAWTEAFF; cdr3_nt: TGCGCCAGCAGCCAGCCGCAGGGGGCATGGACTGAAGCTTTCTTT
j_call: TRBJ2-5; clone_size: NA; d_call: NA; v_call: TRBV7-2; cdr3_aa: CASSIRGRRQETQYF; cdr3_nt: TGTGCCAGCAGCATACGAGGGAGACGCCAAGAGACCCAGTACTTC
j_call: TRBJ2-5; clone_size: NA; d_call: NA; v_call: TRBV5-6; cdr3_aa: CASRPGRATDLFLETQYF; cdr3_nt: TGTGCCAGCAGACCAGGGAGAGCCACAGACCTCTTTCTAGAGACCCAGTACTTC
j_call: TRBJ2-3; clone_size: NA; d_call: NA; v_call: TRBV20-1; cdr3_aa: CSASARQRQYF; cdr3_nt: TGCAGTGCTAGTGCGCGCCAAAGGCAGTATTTT
j_call: TRBJ1-2; clone_size: NA; d_call: TRBD1; v_call: TRBV19; cdr3_aa: CASAGTGISGYTF; cdr3_nt: TGTGCCAGTGCCGGGACAGGGATCTCTGGCTACACCTTC
j_call: TRBJ1-6; clone_size: NA; d_call: NA; v_call: TRBV5-4; cdr3_aa: CASSLGQYNSPLHF; cdr3_nt: TGTGCCAGCAGCTTGGGACAATATAATTCACCCCTCCACTTT
j_call: TRBJ1-1; clone_size: medium-sized; d_call: NA; v_call: TRBV7-9; cdr3_aa: CASSLEFGGAFF; cdr3_nt: TGTGCCAGCAGCTTAGAATTCGGGGGAGCTTTCTTT
j_call: TRBJ2-1; clone_size: NA; d_call: TRBD2; v_call: TRBV5-1; cdr3_aa: CASSPTLAGVEQFF; cdr3_nt: TGCGCCAGCAGCCCGACACTAGCGGGGGTTGAGCAGTTCTTC
j_call: TRBJ2-7; clone_size: NA; d_call: NA; v_call: TRBV29-1; cdr3_aa: CSVRQAAYEQYF; cdr3_nt: TGCAGCGTTCGACAGGCGGCCTACGAGCAGTACTTC
j_call: TRBJ1-5; clone_size: few; d_call: NA; v_call: TRBV4-2; cdr3_aa: CASSQDLGKPNQPQHF; cdr3_nt: TGTGCCAGCAGCCAAGATCTTGGGAAGCCCAATCAGCCCCAGCATTTT
j_call: TRBJ2-7; clone_size: NA; d_call: NA; v_call: TRBV5-1; cdr3_aa: CASSPPGPTYEQYF; cdr3_nt: TGCGCCAGCAGCCCACCGGGACCTACCTACGAGCAGTACTTC
j_call: TRBJ1-2; clone_size: NA; d_call: NA; v_call: TRBV27; cdr3_aa: CASSFREAGGYTF; cdr3_nt: TGTGCCAGCAGTTTCCGGGAGGCGGGTGGCTACACCTTC
j_call: TRBJ1-2; clone_size: NA; d_call: NA; v_call: TRBV20-1; cdr3_aa: CSARDGYGYTF; cdr3_nt: TGCAGTGCTCGCGACGGGTATGGCTACACCTTC